This TCR beta chain is drawn from a study of control samples from healthy donors and cancer patients. A single count supports this clone. V was cut by 1 base and J by 0 bases, with 9 bases left in between. Germline V gene sequence: CDR1 ENHRY, CDR2 SYGVKD. This CDR3 spans 15 amino acids. This table comes from immunoSEQ multiplex PCR, and its TCRdb copy is limited to in-frame clones, with some not included. The table has fewer than 200,000 clones, about 92% seen once. Material for sequencing was blood. This chain links TRBV10-3 with TRBJ1-1; D remains ambiguous. This clonotype was sampled from a man aged 25 to 45 in good health. The CDR3 spells CAISEWVGMNTEAFF. For the CDR3, the DNA is TGTGCCATCAGTGAGTGGGTGGGCATGAACACTGAAGCTTTCTTT.